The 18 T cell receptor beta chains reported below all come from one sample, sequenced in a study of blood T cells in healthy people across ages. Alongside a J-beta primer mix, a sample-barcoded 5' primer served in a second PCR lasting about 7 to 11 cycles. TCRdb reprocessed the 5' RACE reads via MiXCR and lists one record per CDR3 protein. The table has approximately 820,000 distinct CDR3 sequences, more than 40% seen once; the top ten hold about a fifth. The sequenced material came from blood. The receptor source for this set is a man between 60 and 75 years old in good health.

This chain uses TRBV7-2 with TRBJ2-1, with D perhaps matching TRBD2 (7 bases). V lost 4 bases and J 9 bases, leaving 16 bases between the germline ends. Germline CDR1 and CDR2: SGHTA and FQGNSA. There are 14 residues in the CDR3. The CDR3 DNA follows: TGTGCCAGCAGCTCACAGGAGGGGGGGATTGAGCAGTTCTTC. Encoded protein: CASSSQEGGIEQFF.

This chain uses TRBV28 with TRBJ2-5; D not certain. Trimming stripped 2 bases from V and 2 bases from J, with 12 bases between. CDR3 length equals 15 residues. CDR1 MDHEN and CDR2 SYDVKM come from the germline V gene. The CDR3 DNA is TGTGCCAGCAGTTTACGCGTCCAGATACAAGAGACCCAGTACTTC. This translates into CASSLRVQIQETQYF.

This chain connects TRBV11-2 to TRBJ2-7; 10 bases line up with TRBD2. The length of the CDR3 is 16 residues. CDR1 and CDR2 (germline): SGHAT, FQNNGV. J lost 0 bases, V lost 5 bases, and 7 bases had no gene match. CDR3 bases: TGTGCCAGCAGCCTACTTAGCGGGGGGCCCTCCTACGAGCAGTACTTC. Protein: CASSLLSGGPSYEQYF.

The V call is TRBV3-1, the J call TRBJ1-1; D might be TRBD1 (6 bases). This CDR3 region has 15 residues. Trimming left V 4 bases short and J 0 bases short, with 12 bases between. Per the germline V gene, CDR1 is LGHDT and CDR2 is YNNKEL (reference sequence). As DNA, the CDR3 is TGTGCCAGCAGCCCCGACAGGCCAATGAACACTGAAGCTTTCTTT. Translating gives CASSPDRPMNTEAFF.

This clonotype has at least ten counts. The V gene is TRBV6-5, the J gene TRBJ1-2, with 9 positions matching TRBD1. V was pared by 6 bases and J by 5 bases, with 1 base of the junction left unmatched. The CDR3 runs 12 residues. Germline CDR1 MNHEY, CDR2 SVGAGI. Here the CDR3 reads CASRGQGYGYTF. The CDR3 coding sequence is TGTGCCAGCAGGGGACAGGGATATGGCTACACCTTC.

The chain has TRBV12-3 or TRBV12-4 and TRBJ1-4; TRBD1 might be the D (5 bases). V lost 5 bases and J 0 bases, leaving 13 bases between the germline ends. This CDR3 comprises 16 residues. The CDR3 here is CASSPQGVTTNEKLFF. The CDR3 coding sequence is TGTGCCAGCAGTCCCCAAGGGGTGACAACTAATGAAAAACTGTTTTTT.

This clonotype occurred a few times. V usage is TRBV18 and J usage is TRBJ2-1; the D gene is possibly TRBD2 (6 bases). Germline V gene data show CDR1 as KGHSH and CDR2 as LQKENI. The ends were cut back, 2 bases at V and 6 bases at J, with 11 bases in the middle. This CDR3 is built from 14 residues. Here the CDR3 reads CASSPILARNEQFF. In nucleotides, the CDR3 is TGTGCCAGCTCACCAATTCTAGCGCGCAATGAGCAGTTCTTC.

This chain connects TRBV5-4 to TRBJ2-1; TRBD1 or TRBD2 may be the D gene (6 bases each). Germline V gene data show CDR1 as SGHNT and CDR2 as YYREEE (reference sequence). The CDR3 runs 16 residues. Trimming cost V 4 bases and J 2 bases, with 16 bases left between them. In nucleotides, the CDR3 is TGTGCCAGCAGCCCTGGGGGCTGGGGGGCCTACAATGAGCAGTTCTTC. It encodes CASSPGGWGAYNEQFF.

The CDR3 coding sequence is TGTGCCAGCAGCGTAGGCTATCCCCCAGAGACCCAGTACTTC. Its translation: CASSVGYPPETQYF. The genes are TRBV9 and TRBJ2-5; D gene uncertain. The germline V and J ends were trimmed by 0 bases and 4 bases, with 10 bases remaining between them. There are 14 residues in the CDR3. Germline CDR1 reads SGDLS; CDR2 reads YYNGEE.

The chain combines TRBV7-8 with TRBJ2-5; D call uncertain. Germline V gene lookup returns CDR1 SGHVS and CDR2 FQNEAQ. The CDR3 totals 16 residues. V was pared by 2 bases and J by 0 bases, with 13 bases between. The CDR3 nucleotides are TGTGCCAGCAGCTTACGGTCCAAAACCCACCAAGAGACCCAGTACTTC. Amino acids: CASSLRSKTHQETQYF.

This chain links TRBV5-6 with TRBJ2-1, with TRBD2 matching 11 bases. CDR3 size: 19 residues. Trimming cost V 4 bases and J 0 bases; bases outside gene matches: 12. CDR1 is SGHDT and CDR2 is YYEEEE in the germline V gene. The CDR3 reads CASSPSTSGAYSSYNEQFF. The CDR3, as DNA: TGTGCCAGCAGCCCATCGACTAGCGGGGCCTACAGCTCCTACAATGAGCAGTTCTTC.

The CDR3 DNA sequence: TGTGCCAGCAGCTGGGGGTCGTCAGATACGCAGTATTTT. Protein product: CASSWGSSDTQYF. V is TRBV7-9 and J is TRBJ2-3; tentatively, D is TRBD1 or TRBD2 (5 bases each). The CDR3 totals 13 residues. V lost 4 bases, J lost 4 bases, and 9 bases lay in between. Germline V gives CDR1 SEHNR, CDR2 FQNEAQ (reference sequence).

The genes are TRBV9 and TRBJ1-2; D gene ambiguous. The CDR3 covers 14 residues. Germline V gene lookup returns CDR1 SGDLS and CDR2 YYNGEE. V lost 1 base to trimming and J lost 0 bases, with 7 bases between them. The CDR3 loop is CASSVTAANYGYTF. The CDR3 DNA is TGTGCCAGCAGCGTAACGGCCGCTAACTATGGCTACACCTTC.

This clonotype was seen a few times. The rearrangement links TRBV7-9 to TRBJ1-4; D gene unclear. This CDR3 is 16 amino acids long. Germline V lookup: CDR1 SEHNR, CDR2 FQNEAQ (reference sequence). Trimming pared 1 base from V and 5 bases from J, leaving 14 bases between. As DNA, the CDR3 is TGTGCCAGCAGCTTAGTCTCAGGCGCAATAAATGAAAAACTGTTTTTT. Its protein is CASSLVSGAINEKLFF.

Written as DNA, the CDR3 is TGTGCCAGCAGCCTCGGACAGGGCCGAACGCAAGAGACCCAGTACTTC. Protein: CASSLGQGRTQETQYF. The genes are TRBV5-5 and TRBJ2-5, with 8 bases identical to TRBD1. This CDR3 region has 16 residues. V trimming: 4 bases; J trimming: 2 bases; junction bases outside the gene matches: 10. Germline lookup yields CDR1 SGHKS and CDR2 YYEKEE (reference sequence).

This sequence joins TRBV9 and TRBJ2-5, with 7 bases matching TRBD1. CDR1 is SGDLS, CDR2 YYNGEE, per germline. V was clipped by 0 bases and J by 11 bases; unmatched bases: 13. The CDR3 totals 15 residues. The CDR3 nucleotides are TGTGCCAGCAGCGTAGCTGAGGACAGGATTTATGAGCAGTACTTC. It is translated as CASSVAEDRIYEQYF. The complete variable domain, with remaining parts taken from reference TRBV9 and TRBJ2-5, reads DSGVTQTPKHLITATGQRVTLRCSPRSGDLSVYWYQQSLDQGLQFLIQYYNGEERAKGNILERFSAQQFPDLHSELNLSSLELGDSALYFCASSVAEDRIYEQYFGPGTRLLVL.

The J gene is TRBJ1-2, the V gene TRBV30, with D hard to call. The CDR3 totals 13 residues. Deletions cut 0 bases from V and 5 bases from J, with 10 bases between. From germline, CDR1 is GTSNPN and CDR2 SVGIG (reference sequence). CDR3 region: CAWSVGQLYGYTF. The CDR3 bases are TGTGCCTGGAGTGTAGGGCAGCTATATGGCTACACCTTC.

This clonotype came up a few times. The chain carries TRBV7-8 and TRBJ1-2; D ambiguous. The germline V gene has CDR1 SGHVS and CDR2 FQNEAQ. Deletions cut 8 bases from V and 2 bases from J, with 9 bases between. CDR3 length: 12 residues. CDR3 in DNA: TGTGCCAGCCGTGGCAGAAACTATGGCTACACCTTC. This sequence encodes CASRGRNYGYTF.